These 16 T cell receptor beta chains were sequenced from one sample in a study of T cell responses to AZD1222 COVID-19 vaccine. Repertoires were generated with immunoSEQ multiplex PCR, while TCRdb's copy carries only in-frame clones and drops some. The table lists around 81,000 clones, roughly 82% of them singletons, with 2.9% in the top ten. The source was peripheral blood, collected on day 0 of AZD1222 vaccination. These receptors were obtained from an adult in good health.

The chain joins TRBV2 to TRBJ1-4; no reliable D call. This CDR3 is built from 14 residues. V lost 1 base and J lost 8, with 11 bases in between. Germline V gene sequence: CDR1 SNHLY, CDR2 FYNNEI. The CDR3 spells CASSEVRATEKLFF. The CDR3 DNA sequence: TGTGCCAGCAGTGAAGTTCGGGCAACGGAAAAACTGTTTTTT.

The J gene is TRBJ1-2, the V gene TRBV19, with TRBD1 as a possible D gene (6 bases). The CDR3 is made up of 15 amino acids. V was shortened by 6 bases and J by 3 bases, with 17 bases between the two germline ends. Looked up from germline, CDR1 is LNHDA and CDR2 is SQIVND (reference sequence). CDR3 coding DNA: TGTGCCAGTAGCAAACCAGGGGCATCGGACTATGGCTACACCTTC. Its protein product is CASSKPGASDYGYTF.

The chain couples TRBV30 to TRBJ1-6, with D possibly matching TRBD1 (6 bases). The V end was cut by 0 bases, the J end by 14 bases, with 17 bases between. This CDR3 spans 14 amino acids. The V gene's germline CDR1 is GTSNPN and CDR2 SVGIG (reference sequence). CDR3 sequence (DNA): TGTGCCTGGAGTGTAGGCAGGGGTGGCGGAACCCTCCACTTT. Protein product: CAWSVGRGGGTLHF.

The chain links TRBV27 to TRBJ2-1, with TRBD2 matching over 12 bases. From germline, CDR1 is MNHEY and CDR2 SMNVEV (reference sequence). Trimming cost V 5 bases and J 6 bases; bases outside gene matches: 8. CDR3 length: 16 amino acids. The DNA of the CDR3 is TGTGCCAGCAGTGCAATCTCTAGCGGGAGGGGCAATGAGCAGTTCTTC. It yields the protein CASSAISSGRGNEQFF.

This sequence joins TRBV7-2 and TRBJ2-1, with TRBD1 matching 9 bases. V gave up 1 base and J gave up 5 bases; unmatched junction bases: 3. CDR3 size: 15 residues. Looked up from germline, CDR1 is SGHTA and CDR2 is FQGNSA. In DNA, the CDR3 is TGTGCCAGCAGCTTAGGGTGGACAGGGGACAATGAGCAGTTCTTC. Translation gives CASSLGWTGDNEQFF. Full variable domain (rest looked up from reference TRBV7-2 and TRBJ2-1): GAGVSQSPSNKVTEKGKDVELRCDPISGHTALYWYRQSLGQGLEFLIYFQGNSAPDKSGLPSDRFSAERTGGSVSTLTIQRTQQEDSAVYLCASSLGWTGDNEQFFGPGTRLTVL.

The chain joins TRBV19 to TRBJ1-3; tentatively, D is TRBD1 (6 bases). The CDR3 consists of 16 residues. Between the trimmed V and J ends, which lost 3 bases and 4 bases, there was a span of 16 bases. Germline values: CDR1 LNHDA, CDR2 SQIVND (reference sequence). The CDR3 DNA sequence: TGTGCCAGTAGTATCGCGGGGGCCTTGGCAGGAAACACCATATATTTT. It translates to CASSIAGALAGNTIYF. The complete variable domain, with remaining parts taken from reference TRBV19 and TRBJ1-3, reads DGGITQSPKYLFRKEGQNVTLSCEQNLNHDAMYWYRQDPGQGLRLIYYSQIVNDFQKGDIAEGYSVSREKKESFPLTVTSAQKNPTAFYLCASSIAGALAGNTIYFGEGSWLTVV.

The chain links TRBV7-9 to TRBJ2-5; 10 positions agree with TRBD2. V was pared by 5 bases and J by 5 bases, with 5 bases of the junction left unmatched. From germline, CDR1 is SEHNR and CDR2 FQNEAQ (reference sequence). The CDR3 consists of 14 residues. Here the CDR3 reads CASSRTSGSETQYF. The CDR3 nucleotides read TGTGCCAGCAGCCGGACTAGCGGATCGGAGACCCAGTACTTC.

The chain has TRBV5-1 and TRBJ2-1; 9 bases fit TRBD1. CDR1 is SGHRS, CDR2 YFSETQ, per germline. This CDR3 has 15 amino acids. With V trimmed by 5 bases and J by 2 bases, 5 bases remained unmatched. In DNA form, the CDR3 reads TGCGCCAGCAGGGGACAGGGAACGGCCTACAATGAGCAGTTCTTC. It codes for CASRGQGTAYNEQFF.

With respect to this clone: Additional DNA sequences in this sample encode the identical CDR3. V and J are TRBV3-1 (or the pseudogene TRBV3-2) and TRBJ1-1, with D perhaps matching TRBD1 (5 bases). The CDR3 runs 13 residues. Trimming pared 1 base from V and 4 bases from J, leaving 7 bases between. Germline V lookup: CDR1 LGHDT, CDR2 YNNKEL (reference sequence). CDR3 in amino acids: CASSQGGGTEAFF. In nucleotides, the CDR3 is TGTGCCAGCAGCCAAGGGGGGGGCACTGAAGCTTTCTTT.

This clone was recorded a few times. In nucleotides, the CDR3 is TGTGCCAGCAAGTCCGGGACAGCCTACGAGCAGTACTTC. It encodes CASKSGTAYEQYF. The V gene is TRBV6-5, the J gene TRBJ2-7; 7 bases are shared with TRBD1. The trim removed 7 bases at V and 2 bases at J, leaving 5 bases unmatched. Germline loops: CDR1 MNHEY, CDR2 SVGAGI. The CDR3 has 13 residues.

The J gene is TRBJ2-2, the V gene TRBV7-2, with D unclear. The length of the CDR3 is 12 residues. Germline V lookup: CDR1 SGHTA, CDR2 FQGNSA. Between the trimmed V and J ends, which lost 5 bases and 2 bases, there was a span of 3 bases. The CDR3 region is CASSLNTGELFF. The DNA of the CDR3 is TGTGCCAGCAGCCTAAACACCGGGGAGCTGTTTTTT.

The chain couples TRBV6-2 or TRBV6-3 to TRBJ1-2, with unresolved D. With 4 bases removed from V and 3 bases from J, the gap between germline ends came to 9 bases. Looked up from germline, CDR1 is MNHEY and CDR2 is SVGEGT. The length of the CDR3 is 13 residues. The CDR3 DNA reads as TGTGCCAGCAGTTTTACACCGCACTATGGCTACACCTTC. It codes for CASSFTPHYGYTF.

This clone has a single count. The genes are TRBV7-2 and TRBJ1-5; possibly TRBD1 for D (6 bases). CDR1 is SGHTA and CDR2 is FQGNSA in the germline V gene. The CDR3 spans 16 residues. V shed 1 base and J shed 7 bases, with 17 bases lying between them. This CDR3 reads CASSLDTGIRAQPQHF. The CDR3 region has the DNA TGTGCCAGCAGCTTAGATACAGGGATTCGAGCACAGCCCCAGCATTTT.

The chain couples TRBV11-2 to TRBJ2-3, with 7 nucleotides matching TRBD2. Germline CDR1 SGHAT, CDR2 FQNNGV. Trimming removed 6 bases from V and 1 base from J; junction bases left unmatched: 13. This CDR3 has 17 residues. CDR3 DNA: TGTGCCAGCAGTTGGACTGGGGGGGGGAAGCGCACAGATACGCAGTATTTT. This codes for CASSWTGGGKRTDTQYF.

As regards this clone: Relative to the germline gene, one junction end is altered; a read error may explain this. This sequence joins TRBV7-9 and TRBJ1-2; D may be TRBD1 (5 bases). The CDR3 covers 14 residues. The germline V gene encodes CDR1 SEHNR and CDR2 FQNEAQ (reference sequence). Here the CDR3 DNA reads TGTGCCAGCAGCTTGATGCCGGGACTGGTGAATAGCGGCTTC. It codes for CASSLMPGLVNSGF.

This chain uses TRBV5-4 with TRBJ1-4, with unresolved D. CDR1 and CDR2 (germline): SGHNT, YYREEE (reference sequence). This CDR3 comprises 15 residues. Trimming stripped 4 bases from V and 0 bases from J, with 10 bases between. CDR3 loop: CASSGGRATNEKLFF. CDR3 DNA: TGTGCCAGCAGCGGAGGCAGAGCAACTAATGAAAAACTGTTTTTT.